These T cell receptor beta chains were read from a single sample in a study of blood T cells in healthy people across ages. MiXCR was run by TCRdb on the 5' RACE reads, yielding one entry per CDR3 protein. The table records around 650,000 distinct CDR3 sequences, about 30% of them present only once. Input material: blood. The receptors here all came from a woman aged 80 or over in good health. CDR3s include the opening cysteine and the closing phenylalanine or tryptophan. D genes are given only for firm matches. Not all rows give a size; the values are once, few, many and, for expanded clones, a class.

V: TRBV7-2; D: .; J: TRBJ2-3; size: many; CDR3: CASSLNQGTQYF; DNA: TGTGCCAGCAGCTTAAACCAGGGTACGCAGTATTTT
V: TRBV20-1; D: TRBD2; J: TRBJ2-1; size: many; CDR3: CSARDPLAGENEQFF; DNA: TGCAGTGCTAGAGATCCCCTAGCGGGGGAGAATGAGCAGTTCTTC
V: TRBV2; D: .; J: TRBJ1-2; size: many; CDR3: CASSEGGYTF; DNA: TGTGCCAGCAGTGAAGGTGGCTACACCTTC
V: TRBV20-1; D: .; J: TRBJ2-1; size: many; CDR3: CSAAGNPNEQFF; DNA: TGCAGTGCCGCCGGGAACCCGAATGAGCAGTTCTTC
V: TRBV20-1; D: .; J: TRBJ1-2; size: .; CDR3: CSASNVYGYTF; DNA: TGCAGTGCTAGTAATGTCTATGGCTACACCTTC
V: TRBV20-1; D: TRBD2; J: TRBJ2-1; size: .; CDR3: CSARTSGGPSYNEQFF; DNA: TGCAGTGCTAGGACTAGCGGGGGGCCATCCTACAATGAGCAGTTCTTC
V: TRBV7-2; D: TRBD1; J: TRBJ2-4; size: .; CDR3: CASSQGQGLEEYF; DNA: TGTGCCAGCAGCCAGGGACAGGGCTTAGAGGAGTACTTC
V: TRBV5-1; D: .; J: TRBJ2-3; size: .; CDR3: CASSTDNRVADTQYF; DNA: TGCGCCAGCAGCACCGACAACAGGGTGGCAGATACGCAGTATTTT
V: TRBV5-1; D: .; J: TRBJ2-1; size: .; CDR3: CASSEGISGNNEQFF; DNA: TGCGCCAGCAGCGAAGGGATTAGCGGAAACAATGAGCAGTTCTTC
V: TRBV6-5; D: TRBD1; J: TRBJ1-4; size: many; CDR3: CASRPGQGGKLFF; DNA: TGTGCCAGCAGGCCGGGACAGGGGGGAAAACTGTTTTTT
V: TRBV30; D: TRBD1; J: TRBJ2-3; size: many; CDR3: CAWSVGQGFTDTQYF; DNA: TGTGCCTGGAGTGTCGGACAGGGATTTACAGATACGCAGTATTTT
V: TRBV3-1; D: .; J: TRBJ2-4; size: .; CDR3: CASSQAKGQSKNIQYF; DNA: TGTGCCAGCAGCCAAGCCAAGGGACAATCCAAAAACATTCAGTACTTC
V: TRBV7-2; D: TRBD1; J: TRBJ2-7; size: many; CDR3: CASSLRPGTGGHEQYF; DNA: TGTGCCAGCAGCCTCCGACCCGGGACAGGGGGCCACGAGCAGTACTTC
V: TRBV14; D: .; J: TRBJ2-3; size: many; CDR3: CASSQDLGLTDTQYF; DNA: TGTGCCAGCAGCCAAGATTTGGGTTTGACAGATACGCAGTATTTT
V: TRBV7-2; D: .; J: TRBJ2-7; size: .; CDR3: CASSSDSLAEQYF; DNA: TGTGCCAGCAGCTCAGATTCCTTGGCCGAGCAGTACTTC
V: TRBV5-1; D: TRBD2; J: TRBJ2-1; size: few; CDR3: CASSLGAGGDNEQFF; DNA: TGCGCCAGCAGCTTGGGGGCGGGGGGAGACAATGAGCAGTTCTTC
V: TRBV30; D: TRBD2; J: TRBJ2-1; size: .; CDR3: CAWGKGRLAGYNEQFF; DNA: TGTGCCTGGGGGAAGGGCAGGCTAGCGGGTTACAATGAGCAGTTCTTC
V: TRBV5-1; D: .; J: TRBJ1-5; size: many; CDR3: CASSTAGTPNQPQHF; DNA: TGCGCCAGCAGCACCGCCGGGACTCCTAATCAGCCCCAGCATTTT
V: TRBV12-3/TRBV12-4; D: .; J: TRBJ2-1; size: .; CDR3: CAGRFAGLTDNEQFF; DNA: TGTGCCGGCAGGTTCGCGGGACTTACCGACAATGAGCAGTTCTTC
V: TRBV20-1; D: .; J: TRBJ1-5; size: .; CDR3: CSARSRRGNQPQHF; DNA: TGCAGTGCCAGATCCCGCAGGGGTAATCAGCCCCAGCATTTT
V: TRBV5-5; D: .; J: TRBJ2-7; size: many; CDR3: CASSLRGDETYEQYF; DNA: TGTGCCAGCAGCTTGAGGGGGGACGAAACCTACGAGCAGTACTTC
V: TRBV7-2; D: TRBD1; J: TRBJ2-7; size: .; CDR3: CASSKQGSTYEQYF; DNA: TGTGCCAGCAGTAAACAGGGGTCGACCTACGAGCAGTACTTC
V: TRBV6-2/TRBV6-3; D: .; J: TRBJ1-4; size: many; CDR3: CASSNADVEKLFF; DNA: TGTGCCAGCAGTAACGCGGACGTTGAAAAACTGTTTTTT
V: TRBV20-1; D: .; J: TRBJ1-3; size: .; CDR3: CSAYSGNIIYF; DNA: TGCAGTGCTTACTCTGGAAACATCATATATTTT
V: TRBV6-6; D: .; J: TRBJ2-5; size: .; CDR3: CASSYSGTPGDVETQYF; DNA: TGTGCCAGCAGTTACTCCGGGACCCCTGGGGATGTGGAGACCCAGTACTTC
V: TRBV20-1; D: TRBD1; J: TRBJ2-2; size: .; CDR3: CSAPGTGNLNTGELFF; DNA: TGCAGTGCCCCCGGGACAGGGAACTTGAACACCGGGGAGCTGTTTTTT
V: TRBV9; D: TRBD2; J: TRBJ2-1; size: many; CDR3: CASSPLGGEYNEQFF; DNA: TGTGCCAGCAGCCCCCTGGGGGGGGAGTACAATGAGCAGTTCTTC
V: TRBV7-3; D: TRBD1; J: TRBJ2-7; size: .; CDR3: CASSIGQGEQYF; DNA: TGTGCCAGCAGCATAGGACAGGGCGAGCAGTACTTC
V: TRBV29-1; D: .; J: TRBJ2-5; size: .; CDR3: CSVENRPDRRRTQYF; DNA: TGCAGCGTTGAAAACCGCCCCGACAGGAGAAGGACCCAGTACTTC
V: TRBV20-1; D: TRBD1; J: TRBJ1-5; size: many; CDR3: CSALMGQGTYSNQPQHF; DNA: TGCAGTGCCCTTATGGGACAGGGGACCTATAGCAATCAGCCCCAGCATTTT
V: TRBV20-1; D: .; J: TRBJ2-3; size: many; CDR3: CSARDPGGAVDTQYF; DNA: TGCAGTGCTAGAGATCCTGGGGGGGCCGTGGATACGCAGTATTTT
V: TRBV9; D: .; J: TRBJ1-2; size: many; CDR3: CASSVESAPYGYTF; DNA: TGTGCCAGCAGCGTAGAGTCAGCCCCCTATGGCTACACCTTC
V: TRBV9; D: .; J: TRBJ2-1; size: many; CDR3: CASSVSREQFF; DNA: TGTGCCAGCAGCGTCAGCAGGGAGCAGTTCTTC
V: TRBV29-1; D: TRBD2; J: TRBJ2-1; size: few; CDR3: CSVYDAGGYNEQFF; DNA: TGCAGCGTCTACGACGCGGGGGGCTACAATGAGCAGTTCTTC
V: TRBV24-1; D: .; J: TRBJ2-3; size: .; CDR3: CATSDLGGGPGTDTQYF; DNA: TGTGCCACCAGTGATTTAGGGGGGGGCCCCGGCACAGATACGCAGTATTTT
V: TRBV4-1; D: .; J: TRBJ2-3; size: .; CDR3: CASSPPGAYTQYF; DNA: TGCGCCAGCAGCCCCCCTGGGGCATATACGCAGTATTTT
V: TRBV29-1; D: TRBD1; J: TRBJ2-5; size: many; CDR3: CSVRRRQGETQYF; DNA: TGCAGCGTAAGACGTCGACAGGGGGAGACCCAGTACTTC
V: TRBV7-2; D: .; J: TRBJ2-1; size: .; CDR3: CASRLQGLVLNNEPFF; DNA: TGTGCCAGCAGGCTCCAGGGGCTTGTGTTGAATAATGAGCCGTTCTTC